Below are 31 T cell receptor beta chains sequenced from a single sample in a study of cytomegalovirus exposure and HLA in healthy donors. The PCR contained 60 Vbeta and 13 Jbeta primers. Produced via immunoSEQ multiplex PCR; TCRdb's table is partial and in-frame only. Its table records about 48,000 clones. What was sequenced was PBMCs. These TCRs come from a male donor in good health and CMV-seropositive.

This chain connects TRBV9 to TRBJ2-1, with a possible D match to TRBD2 (6 bases). Looked up from germline, CDR1 is SGDLS and CDR2 is YYNGEE. This CDR3 is 13 amino acids long. With 0 bases removed from V and 7 bases from J, the gap between germline ends came to 8 bases. The CDR3 protein is CASSVAEGNEQFF. The CDR3 DNA is TGTGCCAGCAGCGTAGCGGAGGGGAATGAGCAGTTCTTC.

In nucleotides, the CDR3 is TGTGCCAGCTCACTTCAGGCCAACACTGAAGCTTTCTTT. Residues: CASSLQANTEAFF. The chain is built from TRBV18 and TRBJ1-1, with D hard to call. Trimming shortened V by 4 bases and J by 2 bases, and 8 bases separated the two germline ends. The CDR3 covers 13 residues. Germline lookup yields CDR1 KGHSH and CDR2 LQKENI.

The V and J genes are TRBV19 and TRBJ2-1, with D tentatively TRBD2 (6 bases). The CDR3 length is 13 residues. Looked up from germline, CDR1 is LNHDA and CDR2 is SQIVND (reference sequence). The V gene lost 3 bases and the J gene lost 12 bases, with 15 bases spanning the gap. The CDR3 DNA follows: TGTGCCAGTAGTATGACTAGTAAATTCTCGCAGTTCTTC. It yields the protein CASSMTSKFSQFF.

V gene TRBV2 combines with J gene TRBJ1-2, with 7 bases lining up with TRBD1. The germline V gene encodes CDR1 SNHLY and CDR2 FYNNEI. The CDR3 contains 14 residues. J gave up 8 bases and V 1 base, and 7 bases lay outside the gene matches. The CDR3 bases are TGTGCCAGCAGTGAAGGGACAGGCACGGTGGGCTACACCTTC. This sequence encodes CASSEGTGTVGYTF.

V gene TRBV4-3 combines with J gene TRBJ1-2; D not resolved. Germline loops: CDR1 LGHNA, CDR2 YSLEER. The CDR3 is made up of 13 amino acids. V lost 0 bases, J lost 6 bases, and 8 bases lay in between. The CDR3 is CASSQERADGYTF. CDR3 coding DNA: TGCGCCAGCAGCCAAGAGAGGGCCGATGGCTACACCTTC.

Written as DNA, the CDR3 is TGCGCCACCCCAGGCAGGCAGGAGACCCAGTACTTC. Its translation is CATPGRQETQYF. This chain uses TRBV4-1 with TRBJ2-5, with D unresolved. The CDR3 has 12 residues. The V gene lost 10 bases and the J gene lost 5 bases, with 14 bases spanning the gap. CDR1 and CDR2 from the germline V gene are MGHRA and YSYEKL.

The V and J genes are TRBV6-6 and TRBJ1-1, with D possibly matching TRBD1 (6 bases). CDR1 MNHNY and CDR2 SVGAGI come from the germline V gene (reference sequence). The CDR3 consists of 11 residues. V was cut by 10 bases and J by 5 bases, with 11 bases left in between. CDR3 protein: CATTGMTEAFF. CDR3 coding DNA: TGTGCCACCACAGGGATGACTGAAGCTTTCTTT.

The gene calls are TRBV11-3 and TRBJ2-2, with D possibly TRBD2 on 5 matching bases. Trimming took 8 bases from V and 3 from J, leaving 16 bases between them. Germline loops: CDR1 SGHNT, CDR2 YENEEA. The CDR3 contains 15 residues. CDR3 nucleotides: TGTGCCAGCTCGCCGGGGTGGGAAGACACCGGGGAGCTGTTTTTT. Amino acids: CASSPGWEDTGELFF.

This chain joins TRBV6-6 and TRBJ1-3; D is perhaps TRBD1 (5 bases). Germline V gene lookup returns CDR1 MNHNY and CDR2 SVGAGI (reference sequence). This CDR3 has 16 amino acids. The ends were cut back, 7 bases at V and 0 bases at J, with 16 bases in the middle. The CDR3 DNA sequence: TGTGCCAGCACTCCGTTAGGACAACGCTCTGGAAACACCATATATTTT. Translation gives CASTPLGQRSGNTIYF.

This chain uses TRBV7-3 with TRBJ2-3, with 10 bases lining up with TRBD2. V lost 6 bases to trimming and J lost 5 bases; unmatched junction nucleotides: 5. The CDR3 length is 14 residues. Germline CDR1 SGHTA, CDR2 FQGTGA. CDR3 nucleotides: TGTGCCAGCAGACCAGCGGGGGGGGGAGATACGCAGTATTTT. Amino acids: CASRPAGGGDTQYF.

V gene TRBV30 combines with J gene TRBJ1-1, with 7 bases aligning to TRBD1. The CDR3 length is 14 residues. Unmatched junction bases numbered 7, after V lost 3 bases and J lost 3 bases. The germline CDR1 and CDR2 sequences are GTSNPN and SVGIG (reference sequence). The chain's CDR3 is CAWSFDRADTEAFF. The CDR3 DNA follows: TGTGCCTGGAGCTTCGACAGGGCGGACACTGAAGCTTTCTTT.

This chain links TRBV30 with TRBJ2-2; no reliable D call. V lost 3 bases, J lost 2 bases, and 10 bases lay in between. Germline V gives CDR1 GTSNPN, CDR2 SVGIG (reference sequence). CDR3 length equals 14 residues. CDR3: CAWSAEQNTGELFF. CDR3 sequence (DNA): TGTGCCTGGAGCGCTGAGCAAAACACCGGGGAGCTGTTTTTT.

The chain links TRBV19 to TRBJ2-5; D unclear. Gene TRBJ2-7 matches the end of the DNA better, so the J call may be wrong. Germline lookup yields CDR1 LNHDA and CDR2 SQIVND (reference sequence). The CDR3 covers 14 residues. CDR3 nucleotides: TGTGCCAGTAGTATCCAGACACTTGCCTACGAGCAGTACTTC. It yields the protein CASSIQTLAYEQYF.

V gene TRBV7-9 combines with J gene TRBJ1-6; TRBD1 might be the D (5 bases). The CDR3 sequence is 14 residues long. The V gene lost 5 bases and the J gene lost 7 bases, with 12 bases spanning the gap. The germline gives CDR1 SEHNR, CDR2 FQNEAQ (reference sequence). CDR3 residues: CASSQPEGNSPLHF. The CDR3 DNA reads as TGTGCCAGCAGCCAGCCGGAGGGGAATTCACCCCTCCACTTT.

V usage is TRBV21-1 and J usage is TRBJ1-1; the table's D gene call, TRBD1, was not cross checked with the DNA. TRBV21-1 is deemed a pseudogene. The CDR3 is 15 amino acids. The CDR3 bases are TGTGCCAGCACCGCGGGTGCAGGGGAGCACACTGAAGCTTTCTTT. It encodes CASTAGAGEHTEAFF.

The chain uses TRBV19 and TRBJ1-2; 8 nucleotides align to TRBD1. V dropped 6 bases and J dropped 4; count of bases not matched to a gene: 4. This CDR3 is built from 13 residues. CDR1 LNHDA and CDR2 SQIVND come from the germline V gene (reference sequence). The CDR3 loop reads CASSRGHGYGYTF. The CDR3, as DNA: TGTGCCAGTAGCAGGGGGCATGGCTATGGCTACACCTTC.

The chain carries TRBV7-6 and TRBJ1-1; 10 bases align to TRBD1. Losses at the gene ends were 4 bases for V and 0 bases for J; bases not matched to a gene: 5. Germline values: CDR1 SGHVS, CDR2 FNYEAQ. The CDR3 spans 16 residues. Written as DNA, the CDR3 is TGTGCCAGCAGCTCCGGGACAGGGGACATGAACACTGAAGCTTTCTTT. As protein: CASSSGTGDMNTEAFF.

The chain is built from TRBV30 and TRBJ2-3; D is undetermined. Germline lookup yields CDR1 GTSNPN and CDR2 SVGIG (reference sequence). The CDR3 runs to 13 residues. V dropped 0 bases and J dropped 2 bases, with 6 bases sitting between them. The CDR3 sequence: CAWSVQVTDTQYF. Here the CDR3 DNA reads TGTGCCTGGAGTGTACAAGTCACAGATACGCAGTATTTT.

The V call is TRBV28, the J call TRBJ2-5; D gene uncertain. V gave up 3 bases and J gave up 5 bases, with 13 bases separating them. The CDR3 has 14 amino acids. CDR1 MDHEN and CDR2 SYDVKM come from the germline V gene. CDR3 coding DNA: TGTGCCAGCAGTTTTTCCAGCGTAAGGGAGACCCAGTACTTC. Its translation is CASSFSSVRETQYF.

The chain uses TRBV6-1 and TRBJ2-1; 7 bases agree with TRBD2. From germline, CDR1 is MNHNS and CDR2 SASEGT. Germline trimming cut 6 bases from V and 12 bases from J; bases unmatched to any gene: 5. This CDR3 region has 11 residues. The CDR3 region is CASSGGMGQFF. CDR3 DNA sequence: TGTGCCAGCAGCGGGGGGATGGGGCAGTTCTTC.

The gene calls are TRBV5-6 and TRBJ2-2; 7 positions agree with TRBD1. The germline V gene encodes CDR1 SGHDT and CDR2 YYEEEE. V was clipped by 5 bases and J by 3 bases; unmatched bases: 7. The CDR3 is 15 amino acids. DNA of the CDR3: TGTGCCAGCAGGTCGGGACAGCTGGACACCGGGGAGCTGTTTTTT. This gives the protein CASRSGQLDTGELFF.

The CDR3 DNA reads as TGTGCCAGCAGCTTAGCCATAGGGGGCGACTCTGGAAACACCATATATTTT. Translating gives CASSLAIGGDSGNTIYF. The chain has TRBV7-2 and TRBJ1-3; 7 bases map to TRBD1. With 0 bases clipped from V and 0 bases from J, the junction kept 5 bases outside the gene matches. CDR3 length: 17 residues. CDR1 is SGHTA, CDR2 FQGNSA, per germline.

This chain links TRBV9 with TRBJ2-1; D gene uncertain. CDR3 size: 12 residues. V was shortened by 4 bases and J by 9 bases, with 11 bases between the two germline ends. From germline, CDR1 is SGDLS and CDR2 YYNGEE. CDR3 loop: CASSSSIGEQFF. The CDR3 region has the DNA TGTGCCAGCAGCTCCAGTATTGGTGAGCAGTTCTTC.

The rearrangement joins TRBV5-1 to TRBJ2-2; TRBD2 matches at 9 bases. This CDR3 comprises 17 residues. In germline, CDR1 is SGHRS, CDR2 YFSETQ. V trimming: 4 bases; J trimming: 5 bases; junction bases outside the gene matches: 12. The CDR3 DNA is TGCGCCAGCAGCCCAAACACTCTAGCGGGGCAAACCGGGGAGCTGTTTTTT. Its protein is CASSPNTLAGQTGELFF.

The chain uses TRBV5-1 and TRBJ2-7, with D unresolved. CDR3 length equals 14 residues. The germline V gene has CDR1 SGHRS and CDR2 YFSETQ. V was clipped by 0 bases and J by 4 bases, with 11 bases between them. Here the CDR3 DNA reads TGCGCCAGCAGCTTGGCGGGTTACGGGTACGAGCAGTACTTC. Translated: CASSLAGYGYEQYF.

The chain couples TRBV7-2 to TRBJ1-1; D not certain. CDR1 is SGHTA, CDR2 FQGNSA, per germline. V lost 2 bases and J 0 bases, leaving 4 bases between the germline ends. The CDR3 totals 13 residues. DNA of the CDR3: TGTGCCAGCAGCTTATTCATGAACACTGAAGCTTTCTTT. It translates to CASSLFMNTEAFF. Full variable domain (remainder filled in from reference TRBV7-2 and TRBJ1-1): GAGVSQSPSNKVTEKGKDVELRCDPISGHTALYWYRQSLGQGLEFLIYFQGNSAPDKSGLPSDRFSAERTGGSVSTLTIQRTQQEDSAVYLCASSLFMNTEAFFGQGTRLTVV.

This sequence joins TRBV30 and TRBJ2-7; tentative D call: TRBD2 (7 bases). Trimming stripped 2 bases from V and 0 bases from J, with 14 bases between. CDR1 and CDR2 from the germline V gene are GTSNPN and SVGIG (reference sequence). This CDR3 has 15 residues. The CDR3 DNA sequence: TGTGCCTGGAGTAACGGGGGGCCCGCCTCCTACGAGCAGTACTTC. Its translation is CAWSNGGPASYEQYF.

The rearrangement links TRBV28 to TRBJ2-5; 7 bases agree with TRBD1. V was clipped by 5 bases and J by 1 base; unmatched bases: 4. Per germline, CDR1 MDHEN and CDR2 SYDVKM. The CDR3 spans 14 residues. CDR3 protein: CASSIGTAQETQYF. Written as DNA, the CDR3 is TGTGCCAGCAGTATAGGGACAGCCCAAGAGACCCAGTACTTC.

The chain uses TRBV4-3 and TRBJ2-7, with a weak D call TRBD2 (6 bases). Germline V gene lookup returns CDR1 LGHNA and CDR2 YSLEER. The CDR3 consists of 17 residues. V was trimmed by 1 base and J by 3 bases, leaving 19 bases between them. In nucleotides, the CDR3 is TGCGCCAGCAGCCAAGCCACCGGGAGCTTTCCATTCTACGAGCAGTACTTC. It encodes CASSQATGSFPFYEQYF.

This chain uses TRBV5-5 with TRBJ1-1; D is perhaps TRBD1 (5 bases). V lost 0 bases and J lost 4, with 10 bases in between. This CDR3 region has 14 residues. From germline, CDR1 is SGHKS and CDR2 YYEKEE (reference sequence). CDR3 DNA: TGTGCCAGCAGCTTGGCCGGGGGGGGCACTGAAGCTTTCTTT. It specifies CASSLAGGGTEAFF.

This chain links TRBV5-1 with TRBJ2-5; TRBD2 matches at 8 bases. Germline V gene sequence: CDR1 SGHRS, CDR2 YFSETQ. The CDR3 length is 15 residues. V was clipped by 4 bases and J by 2 bases; unmatched bases: 7. This CDR3 is CASSVAGGGQETQYF. The CDR3 nucleotides read TGCGCCAGCAGCGTAGCCGGGGGGGGGCAAGAGACCCAGTACTTC. Together with reference TRBV5-1 and TRBJ2-5, the CDR3 gives the full variable domain: KAGVTQTPRYLIKTRGQQVTLSCSPISGHRSVSWYQQTPGQGLQFLFEYFSETQRNKGNFPGRFSGRQFSNSRSEMNVSTLELGDSALYLCASSVAGGGQETQYFGPGTRLLVL.